One sample yielded the 2 T cell receptor beta chains listed below, sequenced in a study of identical twins. TCRdb used MiXCR to reprocess the 5' RACE reads, holding one entry per CDR3 protein. The sample shows 400,000 to 500,000 distinct CDR3 sequences, around 20% of them seen only once. Sequenced sample: naive T cells sorted from blood. The receptors shown here come from a man aged 45-65 years in good health.

This clonotype was found many times. The chain is built from TRBV7-2 and TRBJ2-1; no reliable D call. The CDR3 is made up of 15 amino acids. Germline lookup yields CDR1 SGHTA and CDR2 FQGNSA. Trimming left V 0 bases short and J 4 bases short, with 10 bases between. As DNA, the CDR3 is TGTGCCAGCAGCTTAGCGAGCAGCCATTACAATGAGCAGTTCTTC. Its translation: CASSLASSHYNEQFF.

V is TRBV6-2 or TRBV6-3 and J is TRBJ2-7; 8 bases match TRBD1. Trimming cost V 1 base and J 5 bases; bases outside gene matches: 7. The germline gives CDR1 MNHEY, CDR2 SVGEGT. The CDR3 contains 15 residues. The CDR3 nucleotides are TGTGCCAGCAGTTACTTCGGACAGGGATCTAACGAGCAGTACTTC. Amino acid sequence: CASSYFGQGSNEQYF.